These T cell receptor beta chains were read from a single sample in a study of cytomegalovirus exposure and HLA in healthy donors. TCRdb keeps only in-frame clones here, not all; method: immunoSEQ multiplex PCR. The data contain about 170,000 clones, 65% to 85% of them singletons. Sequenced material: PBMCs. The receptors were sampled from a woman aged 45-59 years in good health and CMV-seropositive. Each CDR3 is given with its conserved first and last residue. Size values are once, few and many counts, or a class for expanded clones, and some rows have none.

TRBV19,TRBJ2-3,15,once,CASSTSGGPTDTQYF
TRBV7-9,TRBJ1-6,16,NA,CASSSNQGAYNSPLHF
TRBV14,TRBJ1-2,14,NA,CASSQPGQGYGYTF
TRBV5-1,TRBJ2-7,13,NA,CASSLAGNYEQYF
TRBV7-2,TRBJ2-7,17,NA,CASSFRLQGTPTYEQYF
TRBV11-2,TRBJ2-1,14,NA,CASTQAGRYNEQFF
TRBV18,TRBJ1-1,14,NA,CASSSPTGNTEAFF
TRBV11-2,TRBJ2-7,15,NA,CASSLERQGHYEQYF
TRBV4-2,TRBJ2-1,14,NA,CASSIAGGRVGQFF
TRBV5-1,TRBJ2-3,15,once,CASNRAGLAGDTQYF
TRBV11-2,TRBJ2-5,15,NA,CASSLGQLLQETQYF
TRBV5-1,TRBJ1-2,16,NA,CASSLVGTPSNYGYTF
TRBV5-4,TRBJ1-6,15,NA,CASSLDVAVESPLHF
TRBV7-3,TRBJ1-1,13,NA,CASSFNKNTEAFF
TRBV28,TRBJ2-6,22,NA,CASSGRTSGSGVYISGANVLTF
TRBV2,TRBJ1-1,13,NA,CASSERGDSITFF
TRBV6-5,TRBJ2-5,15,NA,CASSSPSGGEETQYF
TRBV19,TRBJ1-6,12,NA,CASSWGVQPLHF
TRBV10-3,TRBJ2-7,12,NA,CAISDRQDEQYF
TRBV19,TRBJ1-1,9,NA,CAQRTEAFF
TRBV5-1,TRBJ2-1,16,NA,CASSLRTSGAHNEQFF
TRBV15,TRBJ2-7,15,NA,CATSSSRGTFYEQYF
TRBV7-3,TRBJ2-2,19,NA,CASSEYPLVGRVNTGELFF
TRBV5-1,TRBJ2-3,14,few,CASSPIGGGDTQYF
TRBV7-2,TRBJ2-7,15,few,CASSLIGGKGVEQYF
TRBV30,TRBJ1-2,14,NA,CAAQPQGIGDGYTF
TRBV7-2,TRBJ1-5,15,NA,CASSFNADSNQPQHF
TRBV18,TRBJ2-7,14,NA,CASSQGQGAREQYF
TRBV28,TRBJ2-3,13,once,CASSLPPHGTQYF
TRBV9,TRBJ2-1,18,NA,CASSVGTSGSSSYNEQFF
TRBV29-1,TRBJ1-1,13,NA,CSVYRGLNTEAFF
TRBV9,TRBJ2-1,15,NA,CASMSGGGPYNEQFF
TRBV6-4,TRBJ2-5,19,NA,CASPLGVELAGVMGETQYF
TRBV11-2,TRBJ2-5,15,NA,CASSTSPGEQETQYF
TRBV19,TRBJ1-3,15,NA,CASRDRITSGNTIYF
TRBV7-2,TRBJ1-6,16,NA,CASSLWTGAYNSPLHF
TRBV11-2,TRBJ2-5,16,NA,CASSLALAGAQETQYF
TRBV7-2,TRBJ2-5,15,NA,CASSFSTSGGETQYF
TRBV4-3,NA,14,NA,CASSLGGVGYEQYF
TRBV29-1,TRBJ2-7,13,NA,CSVEEEQGYEQYF
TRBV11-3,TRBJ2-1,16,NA,CASSFERGGSYNEQFF
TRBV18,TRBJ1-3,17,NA,CASSPEREGISGNTIYF
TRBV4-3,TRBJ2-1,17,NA,CASSHELSSGSYNEQFF
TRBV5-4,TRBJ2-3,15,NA,CASSHLAASTDTQYF
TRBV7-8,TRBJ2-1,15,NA,CASTITSGGNNEQFF
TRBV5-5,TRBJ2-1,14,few,CATHGGSSYNEQFF
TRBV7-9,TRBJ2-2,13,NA,CAGTSGNTGELFF
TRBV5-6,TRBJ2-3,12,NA,CASSPTGDTQYF